The 4 T cell receptor beta chains listed next were all sequenced from one sample in a study of blood T cell repertoires in COVID-19. TCRdb's copy holds only in-frame clones and misses some; the assay was immunoSEQ multiplex PCR. This table has about 72,000 clones, 75% to 95% appearing once. Input material: peripheral blood. These TCRs come from a woman aged 55-69 years with active COVID-19.

The genes are TRBV11-3 and TRBJ2-2; 8 bases line up with TRBD2. Germline lookup yields CDR1 SGHNT and CDR2 YENEEA. This CDR3 spans 17 amino acids. The trim removed 3 bases at V and 6 bases at J, leaving 12 bases unmatched. The CDR3 sequence is CASSLEGQIAGSGELFF. The CDR3 DNA sequence: TGTGCCAGCAGCTTGGAGGGGCAGATAGCGGGATCCGGGGAGCTGTTTTTT.

The chain is built from TRBV4-1 and TRBJ2-7; weak D call: TRBD1 (5 bases). V shed 1 base and J shed 4 bases, with 11 bases lying between them. The germline V gene has CDR1 MGHRA and CDR2 YSYEKL. The CDR3 loop spans 14 amino acids. CDR3 nucleotides: TGCGCCAGCAGCCAAGCTCAGCAGGGTTACGAGCAGTACTTC. It codes for CASSQAQQGYEQYF.

The V gene is TRBV25-1, the J gene TRBJ2-3; 8 bases are shared with TRBD2. The germline V gene has CDR1 MGHDK and CDR2 SYGVNS. V lost 1 base, J lost 4 bases, and 10 bases stayed unmatched. The CDR3 loop spans 17 amino acids. The CDR3 sequence: CASSEFGGAGGSDTQYF. CDR3 DNA sequence: TGTGCCAGCAGTGAATTTGGGGGGGCGGGAGGATCAGATACGCAGTATTTT.

This chain uses TRBV4-1 with TRBJ2-3; the match to TRBD2 covers 13 bases. The CDR3 totals 17 residues. The ends lost 4 bases at V and 2 bases at J; junction bases unmatched: 6. The germline gives CDR1 MGHRA, CDR2 YSYEKL. The CDR3 is CASSPTGTSGITDTQYF. In DNA, the CDR3 is TGCGCCAGCAGCCCTACCGGGACTAGCGGGATCACAGATACGCAGTATTTT.